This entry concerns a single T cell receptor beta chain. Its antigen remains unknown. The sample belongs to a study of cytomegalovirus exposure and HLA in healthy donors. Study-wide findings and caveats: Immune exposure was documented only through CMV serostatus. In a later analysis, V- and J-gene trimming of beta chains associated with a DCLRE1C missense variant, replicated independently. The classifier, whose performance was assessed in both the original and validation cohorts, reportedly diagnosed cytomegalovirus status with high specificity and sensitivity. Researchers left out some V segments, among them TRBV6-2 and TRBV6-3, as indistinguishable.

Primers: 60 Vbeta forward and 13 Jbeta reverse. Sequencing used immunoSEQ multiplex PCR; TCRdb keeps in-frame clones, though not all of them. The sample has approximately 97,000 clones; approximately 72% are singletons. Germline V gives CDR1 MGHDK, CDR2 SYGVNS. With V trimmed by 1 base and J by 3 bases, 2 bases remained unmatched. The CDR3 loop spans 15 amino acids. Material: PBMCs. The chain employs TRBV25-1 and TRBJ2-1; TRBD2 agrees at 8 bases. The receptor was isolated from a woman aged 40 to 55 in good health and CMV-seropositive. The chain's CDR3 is CASSEFSGGYNEQFF. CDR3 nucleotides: TGTGCCAGCAGTGAATTCAGCGGGGGCTACAATGAGCAGTTCTTC.